This is a list of T cell receptor beta chains from one sample in a study of a mutant IDH1 vaccine in newly diagnosed glioma. Data came from immunoSEQ multiplex PCR; TCRdb stores just in-frame clones and leaves some out. The sample has over 35,000 clones, approximately 90% seen once; the top ten hold roughly 2.6%. Which antigens these TCRs recognize remains unknown. The specimen was PBMCs, collected from a glioma patient whose treatment included an IDH1 peptide vaccine. The origin of the receptors is a man aged 50 to 59 with glioma. Both conserved end residues are part of each CDR3. The order of the fields is V gene, D gene, clone size, J gene, CDR3 DNA, CDR3 protein. D genes are given only for firm matches. The listing skips clone size in some rows; elsewhere it reads once, few, many or a size class.

TRBV4-2	NA	NA	TRBJ2-7	TGTGCCAGCAGCCAAGATCGGCGTCCTACCGACGAGCAGTACTTC	CASSQDRRPTDEQYF
TRBV6-5	NA	NA	TRBJ1-2	TGTGCCAGCAGTTACGAAGCGGGCTCTGGCTACACCTTC	CASSYEAGSGYTF
TRBV5-4	NA	NA	TRBJ1-2	TGTGCCAGCAGCTTGATAGCGGACAGAACTAACTATGGCTACACCTTC	CASSLIADRTNYGYTF
TRBV29-1	NA	NA	TRBJ1-2	TGCAGCGTTGGTATACGGGTGACGGGTCGTAAAAGGGATGGCTACACCTTC	CSVGIRVTGRKRDGYTF
TRBV30	TRBD2	NA	TRBJ2-7	TGTGCCTGGAGTTCGGGAGGATACGAGCAGTACTTC	CAWSSGGYEQYF
TRBV4-1	NA	NA	TRBJ2-7	TGCGCCAGCAGCCTGGTGACACAGAGCTCCTACGAGCAGTACTTC	CASSLVTQSSYEQYF
TRBV29-1	NA	NA	TRBJ1-5	TGCAGCGTTCGGGGATCAGGCAATCAGCCCCAGCATTTT	CSVRGSGNQPQHF
TRBV6-6	TRBD1	NA	TRBJ2-5	TGTGCCAGCATGCCTGGACAGGGCAAAAAAAAAGAGACCCAGTACTTC	CASMPGQGKKKETQYF
TRBV4-3	NA	NA	TRBJ1-1	TGCGCCAGCAGCCAAACAGGGAGGGGGACTGAAGCTTTCTTT	CASSQTGRGTEAFF
TRBV29-1	NA	NA	TRBJ2-7	TGCAGCCGGTATCCCGTCGGGACCTTATCCTACGAGCAGTACTTC	CSRYPVGTLSYEQYF
TRBV4-1	TRBD2	NA	TRBJ2-7	TGCGCCAGCAGCCAGGGGAGCGGGGATTCCTACGAGCAGTACTTC	CASSQGSGDSYEQYF
TRBV5-1	NA	NA	TRBJ2-7	TGCGCCAGCAGCTTGGGGGTCATTAGTTCCTACGAGCAGTACTTC	CASSLGVISSYEQYF
TRBV5-1	NA	NA	TRBJ2-7	TGCGCCAGCAGCTTGACAGGCCTAATCTACGAGCAGTACTTC	CASSLTGLIYEQYF
TRBV5-1	NA	NA	TRBJ2-5	TGCGCCAGCAGCTTGGGGGTACGCCAAGAGACCCAGTACTTC	CASSLGVRQETQYF
TRBV5-6	NA	NA	TRBJ2-7	TGTGCCAGCAGCTCGCCGAGGACATATACCTACGAGCAGTACTTC	CASSSPRTYTYEQYF
TRBV27	TRBD1	NA	TRBJ2-2	TGTGCCAGCGGGACCGGGACAGGGGGCACCGGGGAGCTGTTTTTT	CASGTGTGGTGELFF
TRBV27	NA	NA	TRBJ2-3	TGTGCCAGCAGTTCATCTCATACGCAGTATTTT	CASSSSHTQYF
TRBV9	NA	NA	TRBJ2-7	TGTGCCAGCAGCCGCGGCCGGGAGACGGTCTACGAGCAGTACTTC	CASSRGRETVYEQYF
TRBV25-1	NA	NA	TRBJ2-2	TGTGCCAGCAGTGGGTCCGGGGCCGGGGAGCTGTTTTTT	CASSGSGAGELFF
TRBV19	TRBD2	once	TRBJ2-1	TGTGCCAGTAGTATCCTAGCGGGAGGGGACAATGAGCAGTTCTTC	CASSILAGGDNEQFF
TRBV28	TRBD1	NA	TRBJ1-2	TGTGCCAGCAGTCCCCCATCGACAGGGATCTATGGCTACACCTTC	CASSPPSTGIYGYTF
TRBV6-5	NA	NA	TRBJ1-2	TGTGCCAGCACACTGGCCGGGACCCCCTCTGGCTACACCTTC	CASTLAGTPSGYTF
TRBV5-4	NA	NA	TRBJ1-1	TGTGCCAGCAGGCGGGACAACTTGAACACTGAAGCTTTCTTT	CASRRDNLNTEAFF
TRBV7-9	NA	NA	TRBJ2-1	TGTGCCAGCAGCCCTACAGGGGCCCCGGGGGGTGATGAGCAGTTCTTC	CASSPTGAPGGDEQFF
TRBV9	TRBD1	once	TRBJ2-3	TGTGCCAGCAGCGTCACGACAGGGGGACGCACAGATACGCAGTATTTT	CASSVTTGGRTDTQYF
TRBV14	TRBD2	NA	TRBJ2-3	TGTGCCAGCAGCCGTACTAGCGGGAGAGCAGATACGCAGTATTTT	CASSRTSGRADTQYF
TRBV10-3	NA	NA	TRBJ2-7	TGTGCCATCAGTGAGTCGACTCGGGGGACTCGGTCCTACGAGCAGTACTTC	CAISESTRGTRSYEQYF
TRBV6-5	NA	NA	TRBJ2-2	TGTGCCAGCAGACAGAGGGGATCCGGGGAGCTGTTTTTT	CASRQRGSGELFF
TRBV19	TRBD1	NA	TRBJ1-1	TGTGCCAGTAGTAACAGGGGCAGGGGCCCTGAAGCTTTCTTT	CASSNRGRGPEAFF
TRBV5-1	TRBD2	NA	TRBJ2-7	TGCGCCAGCAGCTTGAGAACTAGCGGGGCCTACGAGCAGTACTTC	CASSLRTSGAYEQYF
TRBV6-1	NA	NA	TRBJ1-1	TGTGCCAGCAGTGACCCGGTGAACACTGAAGCTTTCTTT	CASSDPVNTEAFF
TRBV19	TRBD2	once	TRBJ2-5	TGTGCCAGTAGAACTAGCGGGGGTTTAGGAGAGACCCAGTACTTC	CASRTSGGLGETQYF
TRBV5-5	TRBD1	NA	TRBJ2-7	TGTGCCAGCAGCTTGGTTGGGACAGTAAACTCCTACGAGCAGTACTTC	CASSLVGTVNSYEQYF
TRBV11-1	NA	NA	TRBJ2-7	TGTGCCAGCAGCTTAGGGCAGGTTGGGTACGAGCAGTACTTC	CASSLGQVGYEQYF
TRBV6-1	NA	NA	TRBJ1-1	TGTGCCAGCAGTGAGGCTGGGGGGCTGAGGACTGAAGCTTTCTTT	CASSEAGGLRTEAFF
TRBV19	TRBD1	NA	TRBJ1-5	TGTGCCAGTACCACTGGACAGGTAAAAAATCAGCCCCAGCATTTT	CASTTGQVKNQPQHF
TRBV30	NA	NA	TRBJ1-6	TGTGCCTGGAGTGTGGAAGGGATCGGATCACCCCTCCACTTT	CAWSVEGIGSPLHF
TRBV4-3	NA	once	TRBJ1-2	TGCGCCAGCAGCCAAGTGTTTGGCGCCACCGCACACTATGGCTACACCTTC	CASSQVFGATAHYGYTF
TRBV10-3	NA	NA	TRBJ2-7	TGTGCCATCAGTGAGCTTCAACGGAGCTCCTACGAGCAGTACTTC	CAISELQRSSYEQYF
TRBV5-6	TRBD2	NA	TRBJ2-3	TGTGCCAGCAGCGGACTAGCGGGTTTCACAGATACGCAGTATTTT	CASSGLAGFTDTQYF
TRBV9	TRBD2	NA	TRBJ2-1	TGTGCCAGCAGCGGAGCCCGTGAACTAGCGGTGGGCAATGAGCAGTTCTTC	CASSGARELAVGNEQFF
TRBV14	TRBD1	NA	TRBJ1-5	TGTGCCAGCAGCCAATCGGACAGGAGAAATCAGCCCCAGCATTTT	CASSQSDRRNQPQHF
TRBV27	TRBD1	NA	TRBJ1-5	TGTGCCAGCAGTTTGACAGGGACTTATAGCAATCAGCCCCAGCATTTT	CASSLTGTYSNQPQHF
TRBV11-3	NA	NA	TRBJ2-3	TGTGCCAGCAGCTTAAGGGTTACAGATACGCAGTATTTT	CASSLRVTDTQYF
TRBV29-1	NA	few	TRBJ1-1	TGCAGCGTTGAACAGGGCTATCTGAACACTGAAGCTTTCTTT	CSVEQGYLNTEAFF
TRBV5-1	TRBD2	NA	TRBJ2-3	TGCGCCAGCAGCTTGGTAGCGGGGGCCAACACAGATACGCAGTATTTT	CASSLVAGANTDTQYF
TRBV7-2	TRBD2	NA	TRBJ2-3	TGTGCCAGCAGCTTGGGGACTAGCGGGGGGGCCAGAGATACGCAGTATTTT	CASSLGTSGGARDTQYF
TRBV7-5	NA	NA	TRBJ1-6	TGTGCCAGAAGCTTAGCAAGGGTTGAGAATTCACCCCTCCACTTT	CARSLARVENSPLHF
TRBV10-1	NA	NA	TRBJ1-5	TGCGCCAGCAGTAGGGGCCTTGATCAGCCCCAGCATTTT	CASSRGLDQPQHF
TRBV2	TRBD2	NA	TRBJ2-5	TGTGCCAGCAGTGAATGGGGGGGGATTCTAGAGACCCAGTACTTC	CASSEWGGILETQYF
TRBV5-1	NA	NA	TRBJ2-5	TGCGCCAGCAGCTTGGTTCCTAGCGCCGAGACCCAGTACTTC	CASSLVPSAETQYF
TRBV7-2	NA	few	TRBJ2-7	TGTGCCAGCAGCTCAAACAGGGTCGCCTACGAGCAGTACTTC	CASSSNRVAYEQYF
TRBV27	NA	NA	TRBJ2-7	TGTGCCAGCAGTTACAGGGAAGGACTGAACGAGCAGTACTTC	CASSYREGLNEQYF
TRBV10-2	TRBD1	NA	TRBJ1-1	TGCGCCAGCAGTGAAGCACAGGGGGCAAGTGAAGCTTTCTTT	CASSEAQGASEAFF
TRBV19	NA	NA	TRBJ2-6	TGTGCCAGTAGTATAACAACTGGGGCCAACGTCCTGACTTTC	CASSITTGANVLTF
TRBV5-5	NA	NA	TRBJ1-1	TGTGCCAGCAGCTTTTATGAGATGAACACTGAAGCTTTCTTT	CASSFYEMNTEAFF
TRBV27	NA	NA	TRBJ2-7	TGTGCCAGCAGTTTCCGGGGGGCAGGCTACGAGCAGTACTTC	CASSFRGAGYEQYF
TRBV11-2	NA	NA	TRBJ2-7	TGTGCCAGCAGCAAGGACAGGGAGGGCTCCTACGAGCAGTACTTC	CASSKDREGSYEQYF
TRBV28	NA	NA	TRBJ2-2	TGTCGAGTCTGTCTTGGGGAGCTGTTTTTT	CRVCLGELFF
TRBV5-1	TRBD1	NA	TRBJ2-7	TGCGCCAGCAGCTCGCCTAGCCGGGACAGGCACAACTACGAGCAGTACTTC	CASSSPSRDRHNYEQYF